A single sample gave rise to the 26 T cell receptor beta chains below, sequenced in a study of graft-versus-host responses after intestinal transplantation. Processing released intraepithelial and lamina propria lymphocytes from the graft tissue. TCRdb's copy holds only in-frame clones and misses some; the assay was immunoSEQ multiplex PCR. The sample holds tens of thousands of clones; around 81% are singletons and the top ten take under 4%. The sample here was ileum tissue, taken 12 days after intestinal transplant. The receptors derive from a human patient who received an intestinal transplant, so some T cells may come from the graft donor.

This clone was detected only once. This rearrangement joins TRBV27 to TRBJ2-7, with 9 bases that match TRBD1. This CDR3 has 15 amino acids. J gave up 2 bases and V 3 bases, and 5 bases lay outside the gene matches. Germline CDR1 and CDR2: MNHEY and SMNVEV (reference sequence). The CDR3 spells CASSFAGTGTYEQYF. Here the CDR3 DNA reads TGTGCCAGCAGTTTTGCCGGGACAGGGACCTACGAGCAGTACTTC.

The chain recombines TRBV5-1 with TRBJ2-2; a possible D gene is TRBD1 (5 bases). Trimming removed 3 bases at V and 0 bases at J, with 9 bases between. The CDR3 runs to 15 residues. Germline CDR1 SGHRS, CDR2 YFSETQ. This chain's CDR3 is CASSSKTANTGELFF. CDR3 coding DNA: TGCGCCAGCAGCTCCAAGACAGCGAACACCGGGGAGCTGTTTTTT. Combining the CDR3 with reference TRBV5-1 and TRBJ2-2 gives the whole variable domain KAGVTQTPRYLIKTRGQQVTLSCSPISGHRSVSWYQQTPGQGLQFLFEYFSETQRNKGNFPGRFSGRQFSNSRSEMNVSTLELGDSALYLCASSSKTANTGELFFGEGSRLTVL.

The chain combines TRBV19 with TRBJ2-7; the match to TRBD1 covers 7 bases. The CDR3 loop spans 13 amino acids. V dropped 8 bases and J dropped 0; count of bases not matched to a gene: 4. CDR1 is LNHDA and CDR2 is SQIVND in the germline V gene (reference sequence). The CDR3 reads CASQQGISYEQYF. The DNA of the CDR3 is TGTGCCAGTCAACAGGGGATCTCCTACGAGCAGTACTTC.

The chain has TRBV6-1 and TRBJ1-1, with TRBD1 matching 7 bases. Trimming cost V 3 bases and J 5 bases; bases outside gene matches: 9. This CDR3 spans 15 amino acids. Germline V gives CDR1 MNHNS, CDR2 SASEGT. CDR3 protein: CASSDLRGVWTEAFF. CDR3 bases: TGTGCCAGCAGTGACCTCAGGGGGGTGTGGACTGAAGCTTTCTTT.

V and J are TRBV9 and TRBJ2-3; 8 bases line up with TRBD2. Trimming removed 2 bases from V and 5 bases from J; junction bases left unmatched: 7. Germline-derived CDR1 and CDR2 are SGDLS and YYNGEE. The CDR3 spans 15 residues. CDR3 amino acids: CASSVAGGQVDTQYF. In nucleotides, the CDR3 is TGTGCCAGCAGCGTGGCGGGGGGCCAGGTAGATACGCAGTATTTT.

A single count supports this clone. The chain joins TRBV6-5 to TRBJ1-3, with no clear D. The CDR3 sequence is 16 residues long. The germline gives CDR1 MNHEY, CDR2 SVGAGI. The germline V and J ends were trimmed by 0 bases and 3 bases, with 12 bases remaining between them. Here the CDR3 reads CASSYSREAFGNTIYF. The CDR3 DNA is TGTGCCAGCAGTTACTCAAGGGAGGCTTTTGGAAACACCATATATTTT.

This chain connects TRBV7-8 to TRBJ2-7; TRBD1 agrees at 8 bases. The germline V gene encodes CDR1 SGHVS and CDR2 FQNEAQ. This CDR3 contains 15 residues. With V trimmed by 8 bases and J by 2 bases, 11 bases remained unmatched. The CDR3 loop is CASHPRDRGPYEQYF. The CDR3 DNA is TGTGCCAGCCACCCCCGAGACAGGGGACCCTACGAGCAGTACTTC.

The genes are TRBV6-4 and TRBJ2-2, with 7 bases lining up with TRBD2. The CDR3 is 15 residues long. Germline-derived CDR1 and CDR2 are MRHNA and SNTAGT. V was clipped by 7 bases and J by 8 bases; unmatched bases: 13. The CDR3, as DNA: TGTGCCAGCACCCCAGACCGGACTAGAACGGGGGAGCTGTTTTTT. The encoded protein is CASTPDRTRTGELFF.

The gene calls are TRBV4-2 and TRBJ2-6, with D hard to call. V was cut by 1 base and J by 0 bases, with 16 bases left in between. There are 19 residues in the CDR3. Germline V gives CDR1 LGHNA, CDR2 YNFKEQ. The CDR3 bases are TGTGCCAGCAGCCAAGCCCTGGATAGCTCATCCTCTGGGGCCAACGTCCTGACTTTC. It yields the protein CASSQALDSSSSGANVLTF.

The rearrangement links TRBV6-1 to TRBJ1-5; D remains ambiguous. Germline assignment: CDR1 MNHNS and CDR2 SASEGT. V dropped 4 bases and J dropped 4 bases, with 8 bases sitting between them. The CDR3 has 13 amino acids. DNA of the CDR3: TGTGCCAGCAGTGCCGTCAGAAATCAGCCCCAGCATTTT. This sequence encodes CASSAVRNQPQHF.

This clone came up a few times. This chain uses TRBV6-5 with TRBJ1-5; possible D gene TRBD1, 5 bases. With 2 bases removed from V and 7 bases from J, the gap between germline ends came to 15 bases. Germline values: CDR1 MNHEY, CDR2 SVGAGI. The length of the CDR3 is 15 residues. The CDR3 is CASSYPPTDRQPQHF. In nucleotides, the CDR3 is TGTGCCAGCAGTTACCCCCCGACAGACCGCCAGCCCCAGCATTTT.

This chain uses TRBV7-2 with TRBJ1-1; D might be TRBD1 (5 bases). CDR1 is SGHTA, CDR2 FQGNSA, per germline. The CDR3 has 15 residues. V lost 1 base, J lost 5 bases, and 14 bases lay in between. The CDR3 DNA is TGTGCCAGCAGCTTAGTGGTATCCCAGGGAACTGAAGCTTTCTTT. This gives the protein CASSLVVSQGTEAFF.

The chain has TRBV7-2 and TRBJ1-2; D ambiguous. Trimming cost V 7 bases and J 3 bases, with 18 bases left between them. The germline gives CDR1 SGHTA, CDR2 FQGNSA. CDR3 length: 15 amino acids. CDR3 protein: CASTRYYGVHYGYTF. The CDR3, as DNA: TGTGCCAGCACCAGATATTACGGGGTCCACTATGGCTACACCTTC.

The V gene is TRBV7-9, the J gene TRBJ1-4; TRBD1 matches at 9 bases. The V segment lost 5 bases and the J segment 5 bases; nucleotides outside the gene matches: 3. Per germline, CDR1 SEHNR and CDR2 FQNEAQ (reference sequence). This CDR3 has 14 residues. The CDR3 loop is CASSPGTGNEKLFF. CDR3 nucleotide sequence: TGTGCCAGCAGCCCTGGGACAGGGAATGAAAAACTGTTTTTT.

The V call is TRBV6-5, the J call TRBJ2-1, with D perhaps matching TRBD2 (7 bases). Germline-derived CDR1 and CDR2 are MNHEY and SVGAGI. The ends were cut back, 3 bases at V and 9 bases at J, with 12 bases in the middle. The CDR3 totals 13 residues. CDR3 coding DNA: TGTGCCAGCAGTTATGGGGGGGCGGGTGAGCAGTTCTTC. It yields the protein CASSYGGAGEQFF.

The chain joins TRBV7-6 to TRBJ1-1, with D perhaps matching TRBD1 (6 bases). The CDR3 is made up of 14 amino acids. Trimming removed 1 base from V and 1 base from J, with 7 bases in between. Germline V gene lookup returns CDR1 SGHVS and CDR2 FNYEAQ. This CDR3 reads CASSLGTANTEAFF. CDR3 nucleotides: TGTGCCAGCAGCTTAGGGACAGCGAACACTGAAGCTTTCTTT.

The chain carries TRBV7-8 and TRBJ2-7; D gene ambiguous. V dropped 1 base and J dropped 3 bases, with 10 bases sitting between them. Germline V gene lookup returns CDR1 SGHVS and CDR2 FQNEAQ. This CDR3 region has 14 residues. CDR3 coding DNA: TGTGCCAGCAGCTTAGATTTGAGGCGCTACGAGCAGTACTTC. It yields the protein CASSLDLRRYEQYF.

The chain's CDR3 is CASSQRTSGINEQFF. The CDR3 coding sequence is TGCGCCAGCAGCCAGAGGACTAGCGGGATCAATGAGCAGTTCTTC. The V call is TRBV4-1, the J call TRBJ2-1; TRBD2 matches 12 bases. There are 15 residues in the CDR3. Germline CDR1 MGHRA, CDR2 YSYEKL. The trim removed 3 bases at V and 6 bases at J, leaving 3 bases unmatched.

This clone showed up just a few times. The rearrangement joins TRBV7-2 to TRBJ2-7, with a possible D match to TRBD1 (5 bases). Germline loops: CDR1 SGHTA, CDR2 FQGNSA. V was pared by 5 bases and J by 3 bases, with 17 bases between. This CDR3 spans 15 amino acids. Written as DNA, the CDR3 is TGTGCCAGCAGCCAAACAGGTTTATTGAACTACGAGCAGTACTTC. Protein sequence: CASSQTGLLNYEQYF.

The chain carries TRBV9 and TRBJ2-1, with 8 bases matching TRBD2. The germline V gene has CDR1 SGDLS and CDR2 YYNGEE. The CDR3 loop spans 15 amino acids. V trimming: 0 bases; J trimming: 4 bases; junction bases outside the gene matches: 3. CDR3 amino acids: CASSVASGPYNEQFF. CDR3 DNA: TGTGCCAGCAGCGTAGCTAGCGGGCCTTACAATGAGCAGTTCTTC.

This sequence joins TRBV5-4 and TRBJ2-3; TRBD2 matches 10 bases. The junction had 6 bases not matched to a gene; V was cut back by 1 base and J by 4 bases. The germline CDR1 and CDR2 sequences are SGHNT and YYREEE (reference sequence). CDR3 size: 16 residues. CDR3 protein: CASSLTGTSASDTQYF. CDR3 DNA sequence: TGTGCCAGCAGCTTGACAGGGACTAGCGCATCAGATACGCAGTATTTT.

This sequence joins TRBV4-1 and TRBJ2-1, with D perhaps TRBD1 (6 bases). CDR1 is MGHRA and CDR2 is YSYEKL in the germline V gene. CDR3 length equals 14 residues. V was trimmed by 0 bases and J by 9 bases, leaving 12 bases between them. The CDR3 sequence is CASSQEWGPGEQFF. The CDR3 region has the DNA TGCGCCAGCAGCCAAGAGTGGGGGCCGGGTGAGCAGTTCTTC.

The genes are TRBV7-9 and TRBJ2-1; 9 bases are a match to TRBD1. Germline trimming cut 5 bases from V and 2 bases from J; bases unmatched to any gene: 7. There are 16 residues in the CDR3. Germline loops: CDR1 SEHNR, CDR2 FQNEAQ (reference sequence). In nucleotides, the CDR3 is TGTGCCAGCAGCCTCGGGGGGACAGGGACCTACAATGAGCAGTTCTTC. Translating gives CASSLGGTGTYNEQFF.

The chain links TRBV5-1 to TRBJ2-5, with 7 bases aligning to TRBD2. The CDR3 is 13 residues long. Germline V gene sequence: CDR1 SGHRS, CDR2 YFSETQ. V trimming: 4 bases; J trimming: 6 bases; junction bases outside the gene matches: 6. The CDR3 nucleotides read TGCGCCAGCAGCGGCACTAGCGAAAAGACCCAGTACTTC. It translates to CASSGTSEKTQYF.

This chain connects TRBV9 to TRBJ2-5; 10 bases map to TRBD2. Trimming removed 0 bases from V and 1 base from J; junction bases left unmatched: 3. Germline V CDR1 and CDR2: SGDLS, YYNGEE. This CDR3 contains 16 residues. The CDR3 sequence: CASSVGLAGPQETQYF. The DNA for the CDR3 is TGTGCCAGCAGCGTAGGACTAGCGGGCCCCCAAGAGACCCAGTACTTC.

The genes are TRBV18 and TRBJ1-2; TRBD1 aligns across 8 bases. Germline CDR1 is KGHSH and CDR2 is LQKENI. V shed 6 bases, J shed 4 bases, and the junction held 10 bases outside the gene matches. The CDR3 spans 15 residues. The CDR3 DNA is TGTGCCAGCTCGCCGCAGGGGGCCTCCCCCTATGGCTACACCTTC. Its protein product is CASSPQGASPYGYTF.